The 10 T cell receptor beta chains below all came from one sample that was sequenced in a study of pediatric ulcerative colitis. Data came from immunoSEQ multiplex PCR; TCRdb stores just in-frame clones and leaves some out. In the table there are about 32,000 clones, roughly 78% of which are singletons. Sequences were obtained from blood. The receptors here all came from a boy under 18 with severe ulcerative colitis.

CDR3 residues: CASSPQWGDTEAFF. As DNA, the CDR3 is TGCGCCAGCAGCCCCCAGTGGGGGGACACTGAAGCTTTCTTT. The chain employs TRBV4-1 and TRBJ1-1; a possible D gene is TRBD1 (5 bases). The CDR3 runs 14 residues. Germline V lookup: CDR1 MGHRA, CDR2 YSYEKL. V lost 4 bases and J 3 bases, leaving 12 bases between the germline ends.

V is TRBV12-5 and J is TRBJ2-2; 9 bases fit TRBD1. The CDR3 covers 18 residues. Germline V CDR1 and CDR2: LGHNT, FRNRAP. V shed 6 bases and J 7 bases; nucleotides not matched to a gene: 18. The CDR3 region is CASGYTLSHDRGNGELFF. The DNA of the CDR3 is TGTGCTAGTGGATACACCTTATCTCATGACAGGGGGAACGGGGAGCTGTTTTTT.

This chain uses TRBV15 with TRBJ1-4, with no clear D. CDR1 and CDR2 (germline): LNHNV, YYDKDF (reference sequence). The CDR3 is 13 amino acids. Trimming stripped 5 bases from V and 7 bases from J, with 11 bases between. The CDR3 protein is CATSPWSIEKLFF. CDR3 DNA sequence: TGTGCCACCAGCCCGTGGTCTATTGAAAAACTGTTTTTT.

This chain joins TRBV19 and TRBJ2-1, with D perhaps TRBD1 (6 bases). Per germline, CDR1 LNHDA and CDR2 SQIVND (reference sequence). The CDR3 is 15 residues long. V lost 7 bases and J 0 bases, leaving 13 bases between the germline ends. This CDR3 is CASTSDRSSYNEQFF. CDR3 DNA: TGTGCCAGTACCAGTGACAGGAGCTCCTACAATGAGCAGTTCTTC.

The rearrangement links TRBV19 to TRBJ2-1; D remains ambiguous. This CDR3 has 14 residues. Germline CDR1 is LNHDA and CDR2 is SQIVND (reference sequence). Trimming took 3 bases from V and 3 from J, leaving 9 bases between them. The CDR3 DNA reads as TGTGCCAGTAGTATTTCTAGTGGCTACAATGAGCAGTTCTTC. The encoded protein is CASSISSGYNEQFF.

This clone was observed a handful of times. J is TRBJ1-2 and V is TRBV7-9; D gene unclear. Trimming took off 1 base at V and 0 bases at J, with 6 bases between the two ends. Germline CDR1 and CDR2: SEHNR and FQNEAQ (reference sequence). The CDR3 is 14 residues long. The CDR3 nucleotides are TGTGCCAGCAGCTTAGAGGGAGCTAACTATGGCTACACCTTC. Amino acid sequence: CASSLEGANYGYTF.

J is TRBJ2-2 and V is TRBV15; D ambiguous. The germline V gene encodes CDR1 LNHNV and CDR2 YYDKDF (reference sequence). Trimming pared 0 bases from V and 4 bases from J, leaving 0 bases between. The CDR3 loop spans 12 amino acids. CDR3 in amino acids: CATSRDTGELFF. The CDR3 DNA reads TGTGCCACCAGCAGAGACACCGGGGAGCTGTTTTTT.

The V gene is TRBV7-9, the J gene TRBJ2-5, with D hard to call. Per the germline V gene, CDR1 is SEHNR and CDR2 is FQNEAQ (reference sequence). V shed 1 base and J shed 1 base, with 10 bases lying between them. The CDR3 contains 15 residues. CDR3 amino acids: CASSLGRSLQETQYF. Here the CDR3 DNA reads TGTGCCAGCAGCTTAGGCAGGAGCCTCCAAGAGACCCAGTACTTC. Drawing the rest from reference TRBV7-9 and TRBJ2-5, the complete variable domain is DTGVSQNPRHKITKRGQNVTFRCDPISEHNRLYWYRQTLGQGPEFLTYFQNEAQLEKSRLLSDRFSAERPKGSFSTLEIQRTEQGDSAMYLCASSLGRSLQETQYFGPGTRLLVL.

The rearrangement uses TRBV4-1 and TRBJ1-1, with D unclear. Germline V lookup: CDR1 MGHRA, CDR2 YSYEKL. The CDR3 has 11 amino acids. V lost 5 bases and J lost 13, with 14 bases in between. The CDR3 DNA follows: TGCGCCAGCAGCTCCAGGAGTAGAGTTTTCTTT. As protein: CASSSRSRVFF.

CDR3 amino acids: CAISEERNSPLHF. The CDR3 region has the DNA TGTGCCATCAGTGAGGAGAGAAATTCACCCCTCCACTTT. The chain joins TRBV10-3 to TRBJ1-6; the D is unclear. Trimming left V 2 bases short and J 7 bases short, with 6 bases between. In germline, CDR1 is ENHRY, CDR2 SYGVKD. The CDR3 contains 13 residues.